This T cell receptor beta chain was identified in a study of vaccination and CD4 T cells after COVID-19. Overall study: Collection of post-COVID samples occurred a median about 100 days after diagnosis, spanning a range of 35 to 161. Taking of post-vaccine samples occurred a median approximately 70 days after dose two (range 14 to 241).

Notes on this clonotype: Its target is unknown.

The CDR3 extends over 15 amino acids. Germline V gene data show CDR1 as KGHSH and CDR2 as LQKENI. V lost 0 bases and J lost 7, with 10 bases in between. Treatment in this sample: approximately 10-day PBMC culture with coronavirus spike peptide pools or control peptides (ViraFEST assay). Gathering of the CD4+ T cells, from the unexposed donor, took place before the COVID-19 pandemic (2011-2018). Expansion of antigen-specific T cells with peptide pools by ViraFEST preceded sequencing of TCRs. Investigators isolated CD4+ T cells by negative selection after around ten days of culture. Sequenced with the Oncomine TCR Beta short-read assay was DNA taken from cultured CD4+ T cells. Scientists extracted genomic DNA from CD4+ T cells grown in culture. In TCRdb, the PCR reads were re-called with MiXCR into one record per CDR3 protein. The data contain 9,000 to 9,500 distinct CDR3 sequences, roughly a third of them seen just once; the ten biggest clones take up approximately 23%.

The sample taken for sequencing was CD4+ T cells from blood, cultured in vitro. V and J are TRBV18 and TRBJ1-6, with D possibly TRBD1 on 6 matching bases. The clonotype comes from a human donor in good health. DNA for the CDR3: TGTGCCAGCTCACCACCGCAGGGGACAAATTCACCCCTCCACTTT. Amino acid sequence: CASSPPQGTNSPLHF.